Following are 18 T cell receptor beta chains from one sample sequenced in a study of T cells in Graves' hyperthyroidism and ophthalmopathy. Amplified TCR beta CDR3 regions came from RNA transcripts. Carried out on the TCR CDR3, a first-round RT-PCR used the HTBI primer set. TCRdb used MiXCR to reprocess the multiplex PCR reads, holding one entry per CDR3 protein. The table records roughly 700,000 distinct CDR3 sequences, 15% to 20% of them present only once. Sequencing input: blood. These TCRs come from a man in his forties or fifties with Graves' hyperthyroidism.

The chain uses TRBV28 and TRBJ2-1, with TRBD2 matching over 10 bases. With V trimmed by 4 bases and J by 3 bases, 12 bases remained unmatched. CDR3 length equals 18 residues. Germline values: CDR1 MDHEN, CDR2 SYDVKM. CDR3 in DNA: TGTGCCAGCAGTTCCATACGCCTCGGGACTAGCGACTACAATGAGCAGTTCTTC. Its protein product is CASSSIRLGTSDYNEQFF.

This chain joins TRBV7-9 and TRBJ2-1; D unclear. V was trimmed by 1 base and J by 1 base, leaving 8 bases between them. The length of the CDR3 is 15 residues. CDR1 and CDR2 (germline): SEHNR, FQNEAQ (reference sequence). Written as DNA, the CDR3 is TGTGCCAGCAGCTTAGATACAGATTCCTACAATGAGCAGTTCTTC. This translates into CASSLDTDSYNEQFF.

Comments on this clonotype: This may stem from a read error, because a much larger clone lies one nucleotide away. The chain employs TRBV28 and TRBJ1-2; 9 bases are shared with TRBD1. The CDR3 has 13 amino acids. Germline trimming cut 5 bases from V and 3 bases from J; bases unmatched to any gene: 1. Germline CDR1 and CDR2: MDHEN and SYDVKM. This chain's CDR3 is CASSGTGHYGYTF. As DNA, the CDR3 is TGTGCCAGCAGTGGGACAGGGCACTATGGCTACACCTTC.

The gene calls are TRBV12-3 or TRBV12-4 and TRBJ2-7; 8 positions match TRBD1. Trimming removed 6 bases from V and 0 bases from J; junction bases left unmatched: 10. There are 16 residues in the CDR3. CDR3: CASRPDDGQGSYEQYF. The CDR3 DNA is TGTGCCAGCAGACCCGATGACGGACAGGGCTCCTACGAGCAGTACTTC.

This clonotype appeared a few times. This chain uses TRBV9 with TRBJ2-1, with 9 bases lining up with TRBD2. The ends lost 3 bases at V and 4 bases at J; junction bases unmatched: 8. Germline V CDR1 and CDR2: SGDLS, YYNGEE. The length of the CDR3 is 16 residues. Here the CDR3 reads CASSASLAGGYNEQFF. The CDR3 DNA follows: TGTGCCAGCAGCGCCTCCCTCGCGGGAGGGTACAATGAGCAGTTCTTC. Full variable domain (outside the CDR3, taken from reference TRBV9 and TRBJ2-1): DSGVTQTPKHLITATGQRVTLRCSPRSGDLSVYWYQQSLDQGLQFLIQYYNGEERAKGNILERFSAQQFPDLHSELNLSSLELGDSALYFCASSASLAGGYNEQFFGPGTRLTVL.

The sample holds many counts of this clonotype. CDR3 sequence: CASSPGTSGSSEQFF. CDR3 DNA sequence: TGTGCCAGCAGCCCCGGGACTAGCGGGAGTAGTGAGCAGTTCTTC. This sequence joins TRBV13 and TRBJ2-1, with 14 bases identical to TRBD2. This CDR3 has 15 amino acids. In germline, CDR1 is PRHDT, CDR2 FYEKMQ (reference sequence). J gave up 9 bases and V 5 bases, and 6 bases lay outside the gene matches. Variable domain in full (rest from reference TRBV13 and TRBJ2-1): AAGVIQSPRHLIKEKRETATLKCYPIPRHDTVYWYQQGPGQDPQFLISFYEKMQSDKGSIPDRFSAQQFSDYHSELNMSSLELGDSALYFCASSPGTSGSSEQFFGPGTRLTVL.

Ten or more counts support this clonotype. The rearrangement joins TRBV13 to TRBJ2-3; 11 nucleotides line up with TRBD2. Germline trimming cut 10 bases from V and 3 bases from J; bases unmatched to any gene: 9. The CDR3 has 15 residues. Per the germline V gene, CDR1 is PRHDT and CDR2 is FYEKMQ (reference sequence). This CDR3 is CATYSSGRRTDTQYF. The DNA of the CDR3 is TGTGCCACCTACTCTAGCGGGAGGAGGACAGATACGCAGTATTTT.

This clonotype was recorded a few times. The chain couples TRBV5-1 to TRBJ2-2, with 9 bases lining up with TRBD1. The ends lost 1 base at V and 6 bases at J; junction bases unmatched: 1. This CDR3 contains 14 residues. Germline-derived CDR1 and CDR2 are SGHRS and YFSETQ. The CDR3 loop is CASSLTGGPGELFF. The DNA for the CDR3 is TGCGCCAGCAGCTTGACAGGGGGCCCCGGGGAGCTGTTTTTT.

This clonotype was counted a few times. V is TRBV5-1 and J is TRBJ1-5; 7 bases map to TRBD1. Germline lookup yields CDR1 SGHRS and CDR2 YFSETQ. CDR3 size: 14 residues. V lost 4 bases to trimming and J lost 5 bases; unmatched junction nucleotides: 6. The CDR3 DNA reads as TGCGCCAGCAGCCGCGGGACAGAAGATCAGCCCCAGCATTTT. It yields the protein CASSRGTEDQPQHF.

This clonotype was found a few times. The genes are TRBV5-1 and TRBJ2-1; 11 bases fit TRBD2. Germline CDR1 SGHRS, CDR2 YFSETQ. The CDR3 has 14 residues. The junction had 6 bases not matched to a gene; V was cut back by 4 bases and J by 9 bases. CDR3: CASSPGTSGGEQFF. CDR3 bases: TGCGCCAGCAGCCCTGGGACTAGCGGCGGTGAGCAGTTCTTC. Combining the CDR3 with reference TRBV5-1 and TRBJ2-1 gives the whole variable domain KAGVTQTPRYLIKTRGQQVTLSCSPISGHRSVSWYQQTPGQGLQFLFEYFSETQRNKGNFPGRFSGRQFSNSRSEMNVSTLELGDSALYLCASSPGTSGGEQFFGPGTRLTVL.

At least ten counts were recorded for this clonotype. The rearrangement uses TRBV6-1 and TRBJ2-7; 8 nucleotides match TRBD1. V lost 5 bases, J lost 0 bases, and 6 bases stayed unmatched. The CDR3 sequence is 15 residues long. Germline CDR1 is MNHNS and CDR2 is SASEGT. The CDR3 loop reads CASSFDRGSSYEQYF. The CDR3 DNA sequence: TGTGCCAGCAGTTTTGACAGGGGCAGCTCCTACGAGCAGTACTTC.

The CDR3 loop is CASSLLFSGNNYGYTF. In DNA form, the CDR3 reads TGTGCCAGCAGCTTATTGTTCTCAGGGAACAACTATGGCTACACCTTC. The chain carries TRBV7-8 and TRBJ1-2, with D possibly matching TRBD1 (5 bases). The CDR3 has 16 residues. The V end was cut by 2 bases, the J end by 2 bases, with 15 bases between. The germline V gene has CDR1 SGHVS and CDR2 FQNEAQ.

This clonotype has at least ten counts. The CDR3 sequence is CASSSPGAGGFNNEQFF. The DNA for the CDR3 is TGTGCCAGCAGTTCGCCAGGGGCGGGAGGCTTTAACAATGAGCAGTTCTTC. The rearrangement uses TRBV6-1 and TRBJ2-1; TRBD2 matches 8 bases. Germline loops: CDR1 MNHNS, CDR2 SASEGT. J gave up 5 bases and V 5 bases, and 14 bases lay outside the gene matches. The CDR3 runs to 17 residues.

This clonotype was counted at least ten times. The V call is TRBV7-9, the J call TRBJ1-1; weak D call: TRBD1 (6 bases). The CDR3 is made up of 14 amino acids. Germline CDR1 is SEHNR and CDR2 is FQNEAQ (reference sequence). The V end lost 6 bases, the J end lost 4 bases, and 15 bases lay between the germline ends. CDR3 in amino acids: CASRIMGGGTEAFF. CDR3 bases: TGTGCCAGCAGAATTATGGGGGGCGGCACTGAAGCTTTCTTT.

The CDR3 reads CASRLGAWSSYNEQFF. The CDR3 DNA reads as TGTGCCAGCAGATTGGGCGCCTGGAGCTCCTACAATGAGCAGTTCTTC. The J gene is TRBJ2-1, the V gene TRBV7-9; D gene unclear. Germline V CDR1 and CDR2: SEHNR, FQNEAQ (reference sequence). The length of the CDR3 is 16 residues. With 6 bases removed from V and 0 bases from J, the gap between germline ends came to 15 bases.

The table lists this clonotype with a count of one. The chain's CDR3 is CASSRTTGGYWNEQFF. Written as DNA, the CDR3 is TGTGCCAGCAGCCGAACTACAGGGGGATATTGGAATGAGCAGTTCTTC. The chain employs TRBV11-2 and TRBJ2-1; 8 bases are a match to TRBD1. Germline lookup yields CDR1 SGHAT and CDR2 FQNNGV. The junction had 13 bases not matched to a gene; V was cut back by 5 bases and J by 7 bases. The CDR3 totals 16 residues.

The chain uses TRBV28 and TRBJ1-2; a weak D match, TRBD1 (5 bases). Germline V gene data show CDR1 as MDHEN and CDR2 as SYDVKM. V shed 8 bases and J shed 0 bases, with 22 bases lying between them. This CDR3 spans 17 amino acids. The CDR3: CASPISPFRTPNYGYTF. The CDR3 bases are TGTGCCAGCCCTATTTCTCCGTTCAGGACACCTAACTATGGCTACACCTTC.

This clonotype was seen a handful of times. The chain couples TRBV20-1 to TRBJ2-7; D possibly corresponds to TRBD2 (5 bases). This CDR3 spans 14 amino acids. CDR1 and CDR2 from the germline V gene are DFQATT and SNEGSKA (reference sequence). The V and J ends lost 0 bases and 3 bases respectively, with 12 bases between them. CDR3 amino acids: CSARDREGIYEQYF. The CDR3 DNA sequence: TGCAGTGCTAGAGATCGGGAAGGGATCTACGAGCAGTACTTC.